Below, one TCR beta chain is given with its context. The antigen is unknown. Three nested ARM-PCR rounds with V-beta and C-beta primers built TCRB libraries. TCRB cDNA was made from 0.5 ug total RNA. Each CDR3 protein is one row after TCRdb ran MiXCR on the multiplex PCR reads. The data hold about 32,000 distinct CDR3 sequences, with roughly 64% observed a single time. This entry belongs to a study of tumor-infiltrating lymphocytes in glioblastoma multiforme. V was shortened by 6 bases and J by 11 bases, with 18 bases between the two germline ends. Germline CDR1 is SGHNT and CDR2 is YENEEA. This CDR3 region has 13 residues. Study-wide findings and caveats: Clone frequencies may be distorted by unequal TCR transcripts per cell. T cells were not sorted into functional subsets.

The chain uses TRBV11-3 and TRBJ2-3, with D perhaps TRBD1 (6 bases). The sequence derives from a male donor with glioblastoma. The sample consisted of brain tumor tissue. The CDR3 loop reads CASRFYEGGVQYF. CDR3 nucleotides: TGTGCCAGCAGATTTTACGAAGGGGGAGTGCAGTATTTT.